This T cell receptor (beta chain) was obtained from a study of T cell changes during pregnancy in multiple sclerosis. Profiling relied on immunoSEQ multiplex PCR, and the TCRdb table lists in-frame clones only, not all of them. The data show fewer than 40,000 clones, with 90% seen just once and 0.4% to 0.55% held by the top ten. The sequence was obtained from a female donor in good health, enrolled as a control in a pregnancy study. The input for sequencing was CD4+ T cells from peripheral blood mononuclear cells, taken in the first trimester of pregnancy.

Here the CDR3 reads CASSEYYGANVLTF. CDR3 bases: TGTGCCAGCAGTGAGTATTACGGGGCCAACGTCCTGACTTTC. The chain is built from TRBV27 and TRBJ2-6; D remains ambiguous. V was clipped by 5 bases and J by 4 bases, with 9 bases between them. CDR1 is MNHEY, CDR2 SMNVEV, per germline (reference sequence). The CDR3 is 14 residues long.